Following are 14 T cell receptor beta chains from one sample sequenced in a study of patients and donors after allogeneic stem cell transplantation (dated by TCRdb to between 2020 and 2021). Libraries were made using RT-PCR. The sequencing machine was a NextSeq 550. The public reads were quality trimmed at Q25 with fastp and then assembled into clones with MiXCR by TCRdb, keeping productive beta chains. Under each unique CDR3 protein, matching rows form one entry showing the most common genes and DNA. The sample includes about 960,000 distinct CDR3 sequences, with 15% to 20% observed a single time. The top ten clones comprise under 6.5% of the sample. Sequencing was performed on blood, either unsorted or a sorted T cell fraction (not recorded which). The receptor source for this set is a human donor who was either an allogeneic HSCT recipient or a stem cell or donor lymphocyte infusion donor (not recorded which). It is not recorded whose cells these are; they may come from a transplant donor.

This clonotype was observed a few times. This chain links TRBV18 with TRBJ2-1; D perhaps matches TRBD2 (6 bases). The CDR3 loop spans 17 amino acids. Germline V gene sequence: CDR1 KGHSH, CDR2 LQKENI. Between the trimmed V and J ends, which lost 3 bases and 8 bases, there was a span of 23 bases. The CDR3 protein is CASSPRAGRAGPDEQFF. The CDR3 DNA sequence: TGTGCCAGCTCACCCAGAGCCGGGCGGGCGGGGCCTGATGAGCAGTTCTTC.

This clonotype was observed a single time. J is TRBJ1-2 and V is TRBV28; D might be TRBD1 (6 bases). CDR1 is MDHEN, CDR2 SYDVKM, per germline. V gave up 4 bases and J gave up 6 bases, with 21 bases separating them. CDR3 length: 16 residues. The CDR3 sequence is CASSSDLRGRGDGYTF. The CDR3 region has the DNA TGTGCCAGCAGTTCCGATCTTAGGGGCAGGGGTGATGGCTACACCTTC.

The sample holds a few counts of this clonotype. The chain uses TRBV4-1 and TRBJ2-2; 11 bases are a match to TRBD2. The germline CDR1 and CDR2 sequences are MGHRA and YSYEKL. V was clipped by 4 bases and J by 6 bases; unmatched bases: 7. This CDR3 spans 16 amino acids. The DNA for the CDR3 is TGCGCCAGCAGCCTAGCGGGGGGGCCAGAGGCCGGGGAGCTGTTTTTT. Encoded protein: CASSLAGGPEAGELFF.

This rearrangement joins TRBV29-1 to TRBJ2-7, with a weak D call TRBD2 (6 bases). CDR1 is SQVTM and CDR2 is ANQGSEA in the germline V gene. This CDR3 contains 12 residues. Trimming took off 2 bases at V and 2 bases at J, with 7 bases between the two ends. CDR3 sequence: CSVEWGAYEQYF. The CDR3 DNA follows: TGCAGCGTTGAATGGGGGGCCTACGAGCAGTACTTC.

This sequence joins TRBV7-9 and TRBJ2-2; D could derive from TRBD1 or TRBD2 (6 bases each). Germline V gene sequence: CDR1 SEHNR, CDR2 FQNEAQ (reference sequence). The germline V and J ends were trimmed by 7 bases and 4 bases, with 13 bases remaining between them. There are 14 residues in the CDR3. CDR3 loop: CASMRQEGTGELFF. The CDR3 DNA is TGTGCCAGCATGAGACAGGAGGGCACCGGGGAGCTGTTTTTT.

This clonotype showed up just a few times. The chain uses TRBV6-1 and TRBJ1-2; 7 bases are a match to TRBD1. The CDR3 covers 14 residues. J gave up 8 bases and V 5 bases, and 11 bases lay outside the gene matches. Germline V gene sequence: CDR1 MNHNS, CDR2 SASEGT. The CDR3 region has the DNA TGTGCCAGCAGTAAACTAACCAGGGGGAGCGGCTACACCTTC. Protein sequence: CASSKLTRGSGYTF.

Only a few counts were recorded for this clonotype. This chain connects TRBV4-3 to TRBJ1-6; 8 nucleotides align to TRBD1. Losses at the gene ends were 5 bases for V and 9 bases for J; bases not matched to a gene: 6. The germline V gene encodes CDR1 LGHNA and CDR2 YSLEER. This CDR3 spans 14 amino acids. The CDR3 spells CASSARGLGSPLHF. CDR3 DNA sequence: TGCGCCAGCAGCGCCAGGGGGCTCGGTTCACCCCTCCACTTT.

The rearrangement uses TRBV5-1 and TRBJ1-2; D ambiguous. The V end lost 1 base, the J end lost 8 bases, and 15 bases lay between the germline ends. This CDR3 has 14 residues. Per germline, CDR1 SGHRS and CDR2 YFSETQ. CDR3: CASSLMRAGEGYTF. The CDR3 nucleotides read TGCGCCAGCAGCTTGATGAGGGCAGGCGAAGGCTACACCTTC.

CDR3 residues: CASSYSGAGANVLTF. CDR3 sequence (DNA): TGTGCCAGCAGTTACTCCGGGGCTGGGGCCAACGTCCTGACTTTC. The chain is built from TRBV6-5 and TRBJ2-6; a weak D match, TRBD2 (5 bases). The V and J ends lost 0 bases and 2 bases respectively, with 5 bases between them. Germline V gene lookup returns CDR1 MNHEY and CDR2 SVGAGI. The CDR3 totals 15 residues.

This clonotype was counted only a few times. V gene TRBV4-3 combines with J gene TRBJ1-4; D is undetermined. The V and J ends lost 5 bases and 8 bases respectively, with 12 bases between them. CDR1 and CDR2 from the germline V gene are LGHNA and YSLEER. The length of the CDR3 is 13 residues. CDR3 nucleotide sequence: TGCGCCAGCAGCGCAACTTGGAGAGAAAAACTGTTTTTT. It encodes CASSATWREKLFF.

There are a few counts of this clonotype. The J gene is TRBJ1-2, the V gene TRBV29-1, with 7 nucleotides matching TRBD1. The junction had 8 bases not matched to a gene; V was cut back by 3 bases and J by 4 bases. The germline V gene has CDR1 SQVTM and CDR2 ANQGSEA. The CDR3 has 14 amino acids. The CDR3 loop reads CSVERQGEPYGYTF. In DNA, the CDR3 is TGCAGCGTTGAGCGGCAGGGGGAGCCCTATGGCTACACCTTC.

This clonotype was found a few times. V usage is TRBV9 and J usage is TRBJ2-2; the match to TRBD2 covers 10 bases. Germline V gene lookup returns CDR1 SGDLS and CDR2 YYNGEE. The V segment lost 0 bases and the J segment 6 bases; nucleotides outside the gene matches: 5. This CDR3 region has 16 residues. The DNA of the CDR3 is TGTGCCAGCAGCGTAGGGACTAGCGGAATTTCCGGGGAGCTGTTTTTT. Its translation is CASSVGTSGISGELFF.

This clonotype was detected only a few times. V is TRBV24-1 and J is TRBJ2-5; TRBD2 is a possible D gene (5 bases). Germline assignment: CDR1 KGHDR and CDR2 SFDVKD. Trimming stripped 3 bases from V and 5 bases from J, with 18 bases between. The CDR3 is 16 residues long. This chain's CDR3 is CATSDPAGMRLETQYF. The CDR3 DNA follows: TGTGCCACCAGTGATCCCGCCGGGATGAGGTTGGAGACCCAGTACTTC.

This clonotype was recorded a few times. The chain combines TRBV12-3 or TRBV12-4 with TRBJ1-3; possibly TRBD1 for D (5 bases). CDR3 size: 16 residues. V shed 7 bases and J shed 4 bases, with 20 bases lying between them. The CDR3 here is CASTSSHPRGGNTIYF. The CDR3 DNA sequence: TGTGCCAGCACCAGTTCGCACCCGAGGGGAGGAAACACCATATATTTT.